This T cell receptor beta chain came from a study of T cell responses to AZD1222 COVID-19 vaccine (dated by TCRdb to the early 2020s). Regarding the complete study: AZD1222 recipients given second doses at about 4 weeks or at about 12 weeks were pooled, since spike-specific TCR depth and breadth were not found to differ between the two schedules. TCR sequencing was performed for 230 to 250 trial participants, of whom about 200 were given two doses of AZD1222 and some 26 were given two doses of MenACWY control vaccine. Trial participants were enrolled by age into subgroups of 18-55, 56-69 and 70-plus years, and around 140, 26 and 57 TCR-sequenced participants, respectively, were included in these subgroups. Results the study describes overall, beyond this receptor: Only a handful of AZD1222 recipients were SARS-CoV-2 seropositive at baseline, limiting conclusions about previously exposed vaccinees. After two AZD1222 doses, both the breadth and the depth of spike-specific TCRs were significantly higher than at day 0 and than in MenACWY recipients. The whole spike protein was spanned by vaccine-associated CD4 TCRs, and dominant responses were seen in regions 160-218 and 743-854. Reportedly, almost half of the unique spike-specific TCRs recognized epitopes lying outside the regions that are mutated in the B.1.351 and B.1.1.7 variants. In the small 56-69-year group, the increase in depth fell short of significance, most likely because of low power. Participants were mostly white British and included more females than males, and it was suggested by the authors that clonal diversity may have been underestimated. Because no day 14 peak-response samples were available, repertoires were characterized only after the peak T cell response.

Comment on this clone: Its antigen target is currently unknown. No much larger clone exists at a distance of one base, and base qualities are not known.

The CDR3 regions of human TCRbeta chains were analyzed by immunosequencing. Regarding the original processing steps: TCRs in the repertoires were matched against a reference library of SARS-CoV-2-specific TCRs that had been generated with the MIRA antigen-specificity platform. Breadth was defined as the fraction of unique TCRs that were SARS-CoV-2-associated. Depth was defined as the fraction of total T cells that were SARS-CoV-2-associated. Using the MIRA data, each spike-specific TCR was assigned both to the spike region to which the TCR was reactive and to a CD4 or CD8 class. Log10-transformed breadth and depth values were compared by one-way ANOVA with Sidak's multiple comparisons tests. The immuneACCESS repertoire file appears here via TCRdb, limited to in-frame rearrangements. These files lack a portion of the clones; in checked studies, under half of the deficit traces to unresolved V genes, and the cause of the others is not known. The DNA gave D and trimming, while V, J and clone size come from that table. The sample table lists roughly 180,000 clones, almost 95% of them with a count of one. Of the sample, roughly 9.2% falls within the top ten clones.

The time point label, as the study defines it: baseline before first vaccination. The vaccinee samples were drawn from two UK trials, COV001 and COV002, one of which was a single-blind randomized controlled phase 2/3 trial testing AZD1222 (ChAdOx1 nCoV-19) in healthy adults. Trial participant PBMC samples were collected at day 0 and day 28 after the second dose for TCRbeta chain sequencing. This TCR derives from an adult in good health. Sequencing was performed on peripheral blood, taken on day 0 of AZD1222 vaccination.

The DNA reads as follows: TGTGCCACCTTGGGAGGGGAAAAACTGTTTTTT. The translation is CATLGGEKLFF. This chain joins TRBV28 to TRBJ1-4, with the D gene not clear enough to name. The germline ends are 11 bases apart after V is trimmed by 10 bases and J by 8 bases. The CDR3, cysteine through phenylalanine, is 11 amino acids long. This entry keeps only the CDR3 DNA: 33 bases, framed from base 1. Per the germline V gene, MDHEN is the CDR1 and SYDVKM is the CDR2.